The 32 T cell receptor beta chains below all came from one sample that was sequenced in a study of T-cell reconstitution after alpha-beta-depleted transplantation in children. Unique molecular identifiers tagged the TCRbeta library. TCRdb processed the PCR reads anew with MiXCR; each CDR3 protein has one entry. Among roughly 670,000 distinct CDR3 sequences listed, roughly 14% were seen once. This sample comprised PBMCs, obtained before TCRalphabeta/CD19-depleted stem cell transplant. Source of these receptors: a girl aged 2-10 years with congenital amegakaryocytic thrombocytopenia, due to receive a stem cell transplant.

A few counts support this clonotype. The chain has TRBV25-1 and TRBJ2-3; the match to TRBD2 covers 11 bases. The germline gives CDR1 MGHDK, CDR2 SYGVNS. V shed 2 bases, J shed 7 bases, and the junction held 8 bases outside the gene matches. This CDR3 has 16 amino acids. The CDR3 spells CASSEVTSGSPNTQYF. The DNA for the CDR3 is TGTGCCAGCAGTGAAGTCACTAGCGGGAGCCCCAATACGCAGTATTTT.

This clonotype was seen a few times. V and J are TRBV12-3 or TRBV12-4 and TRBJ2-1, with TRBD2 identical over 14 bases. The CDR3 is 18 residues long. Germline trimming cut 6 bases from V and 8 bases from J; bases unmatched to any gene: 15. CDR3 in amino acids: CASSNSNGLAGGWDEQFF. CDR3 in DNA: TGTGCCAGCAGCAACTCTAATGGACTAGCGGGAGGCTGGGATGAGCAGTTCTTC.

CDR3 in DNA: TGTGCCAGCAGTCATTCCCCTTCGACCCACGGAGAGACCCAGTACTTC. It codes for CASSHSPSTHGETQYF. The chain links TRBV7-8 to TRBJ2-5, with no clear D. V shed 6 bases and J shed 4 bases, with 21 bases lying between them. CDR3 length: 16 amino acids. Looked up from germline, CDR1 is SGHVS and CDR2 is FQNEAQ.

The chain employs TRBV12-3 or TRBV12-4 and TRBJ1-6; D may be TRBD1 (5 bases). The ends were cut back, 6 bases at V and 5 bases at J, with 11 bases in the middle. The CDR3 has 14 residues. The CDR3 DNA follows: TGTGCCAGCAGAGCAGGACACGATAATTCACCCCTCCACTTT. This sequence encodes CASRAGHDNSPLHF.

In regard to this clonotype: At one of its ends the junction is not consistent with the germline gene, which may arise from a read error. The CDR3 sequence: CASCLDYRGTGHGTYEQYF. The CDR3 nucleotides are TGTGCCAGCTGTTTAGATTATCGAGGTACGGGACATGGAACCTACGAGCAGTACTTC. The rearrangement uses TRBV12-3 or TRBV12-4 and TRBJ2-7, with D possibly TRBD1 on 6 matching bases. The CDR3 loop spans 19 amino acids.

The chain combines TRBV28 with TRBJ2-3, with 8 bases aligning to TRBD2. The CDR3 is 18 amino acids. Losses at the gene ends were 3 bases for V and 4 bases for J; bases not matched to a gene: 15. Germline V gene lookup returns CDR1 MDHEN and CDR2 SYDVKM. Here the CDR3 DNA reads TGTGCCAGCAGTTTGGTCGGTCGAGCGGGAGCCTCGCCAGATACGCAGTATTTT. Its protein is CASSLVGRAGASPDTQYF.

This clonotype has only a few counts. This chain links TRBV6-2 or TRBV6-3 with TRBJ2-4, with TRBD1 as a possible D gene (5 bases). Deletions cut 8 bases from V and 0 bases from J, with 14 bases between. The CDR3 extends over 15 amino acids. The V gene's germline CDR1 is MNHEY and CDR2 SVGEGT. CDR3 loop: CASADQGLAKNIQYF. In DNA, the CDR3 is TGTGCCAGCGCGGATCAGGGCCTAGCCAAAAACATTCAGTACTTC.

This clonotype was counted many times. The chain uses TRBV28 and TRBJ1-5; D unresolved. This CDR3 comprises 11 residues. Between the trimmed V and J ends, which lost 5 bases and 9 bases, there was a span of 8 bases. Per germline, CDR1 MDHEN and CDR2 SYDVKM. The chain's CDR3 is CASSPRGPQHF. CDR3 DNA sequence: TGTGCCAGCAGTCCCCGGGGGCCCCAGCATTTT.

The chain is built from TRBV2 and TRBJ1-5; D is unresolved. V was clipped by 8 bases and J by 0 bases, with 8 bases between them. The CDR3 length is 13 residues. Germline values: CDR1 SNHLY, CDR2 FYNNEI. This CDR3 is CASGTYSNQPQHF. The CDR3 nucleotides read TGTGCCAGCGGAACTTATAGCAATCAGCCCCAGCATTTT.

This clonotype was detected many times. J is TRBJ2-5 and V is TRBV5-1, with 9 bases matching TRBD2. The CDR3 covers 14 residues. Germline V gene sequence: CDR1 SGHRS, CDR2 YFSETQ. Trimming at V came to 1 base and at J to 4 bases, leaving 2 bases not matched to a gene. The CDR3 nucleotides read TGCGCCAGCAGCTTGAGCGGGAGGACAGAGACCCAGTACTTC. Protein product: CASSLSGRTETQYF.

The J gene is TRBJ2-5, the V gene TRBV21-1; no DNA check was done on the table's D call, TRBD1. TRBV21-1 counts as a pseudogene. The CDR3 contains 15 residues. CDR3 nucleotide sequence: TGTGCCAGCAGCCCCTGGGGGGGGGAGAAAGAGACCCAGTACTTC. It is translated as CASSPWGGEKETQYF.

In its sample, this clonotype was seen a few times. The V call is TRBV5-1, the J call TRBJ2-5, with D perhaps being TRBD1 or TRBD2 (5 bases each). V lost 2 bases and J lost 2, with 10 bases in between. Germline V lookup: CDR1 SGHRS, CDR2 YFSETQ. The CDR3 length is 14 residues. CDR3 residues: CASSFGDVQETQYF. The CDR3 DNA is TGCGCCAGCAGCTTCGGGGACGTTCAAGAGACCCAGTACTTC. Filled out from reference TRBV5-1 and TRBJ2-5, the complete variable domain reads KAGVTQTPRYLIKTRGQQVTLSCSPISGHRSVSWYQQTPGQGLQFLFEYFSETQRNKGNFPGRFSGRQFSNSRSEMNVSTLELGDSALYLCASSFGDVQETQYFGPGTRLLVL.

This clonotype has at least ten counts. V gene TRBV20-1 combines with J gene TRBJ2-7, with 12 bases matching TRBD2. With 2 bases clipped from V and 4 bases from J, the junction kept 6 bases outside the gene matches. Germline V lookup: CDR1 DFQATT, CDR2 SNEGSKA (reference sequence). CDR3 size: 15 residues. The CDR3 loop is CSARSLAGGRYEQYF. CDR3 nucleotides: TGCAGTGCTAGATCGCTAGCGGGAGGGCGATACGAGCAGTACTTC.

CDR3 sequence: CSARSYREGRPYEQYF. The CDR3 DNA sequence: TGCAGTGCTAGATCCTACAGGGAAGGAAGGCCCTACGAGCAGTACTTC. The chain has TRBV20-1 and TRBJ2-7; D perhaps matches TRBD1 (6 bases). V shed 2 bases and J shed 2 bases, with 19 bases lying between them. CDR3 size: 16 residues. Germline CDR1 DFQATT, CDR2 SNEGSKA (reference sequence).

This clonotype appeared many times. The CDR3 is CASSFRLAGGLEQYF. The CDR3 coding sequence is TGTGCCAGCAGTTTCCGCCTAGCGGGAGGGCTCGAGCAGTACTTC. The V call is TRBV12-3 or TRBV12-4, the J call TRBJ2-7, with 12 bases matching TRBD2. The CDR3 extends over 15 amino acids. J gave up 6 bases and V 3 bases, and 6 bases lay outside the gene matches.

This clonotype has just a few counts. The CDR3 DNA reads TGTGCCAGCAGCTGGGTGGAAGAGACCCAGTACTTC. Translating it yields CASSWVEETQYF. V gene TRBV5-6 combines with J gene TRBJ2-5; no clear D. Trimming left V 3 bases short and J 3 bases short, with 6 bases between. The CDR3 is 12 amino acids. Germline CDR1 is SGHDT and CDR2 is YYEEEE.

The chain carries TRBV28 and TRBJ2-3; 10 positions agree with TRBD1. The CDR3 is 17 residues long. V shed 3 bases and J 1 base; nucleotides not matched to a gene: 7. Germline V CDR1 and CDR2: MDHEN, SYDVKM. For the CDR3, the DNA is TGTGCCAGCAGTTTTCCCGGGACAGGGGAAGGCACAGATACGCAGTATTTT. Residues: CASSFPGTGEGTDTQYF.

The genes are TRBV12-3 or TRBV12-4 and TRBJ1-2; D is perhaps TRBD1 (6 bases). The CDR3 extends over 13 amino acids. V was cut by 2 bases and J by 8 bases, with 12 bases left in between. The CDR3 DNA follows: TGTGCCAGCAGTTTATCGGGGGCCAGGGGCTACACCTTC. Its protein is CASSLSGARGYTF.

The sample holds many counts of this clonotype. The DNA for the CDR3 is TGTGCCAGCAGCTTAAGGGACTCTGGGGCCAACGTCCTGACTTTC. Amino acids: CASSLRDSGANVLTF. The chain combines TRBV5-8 with TRBJ2-6; D uncertain. The CDR3 runs to 15 residues. Trimming shortened V by 2 bases and J by 0 bases, and 6 bases separated the two germline ends. Germline values: CDR1 SGHTS, CDR2 YDEGEE.

This clonotype was found a few times. The chain employs TRBV5-8 and TRBJ2-5, with a weak D call TRBD2 (6 bases). Deletions cut 2 bases from V and 0 bases from J, with 14 bases between. The length of the CDR3 is 16 residues. Germline assignment: CDR1 SGHTS and CDR2 YDEGEE. The CDR3: CASSFGPGGDQETQYF. The CDR3 DNA sequence: TGTGCCAGCAGCTTTGGACCCGGCGGGGACCAAGAGACCCAGTACTTC.

This clonotype was seen many times. The gene calls are TRBV28 and TRBJ2-7; no clear D. Trimming cost V 5 bases and J 0 bases, with 11 bases left between them. The CDR3 totals 14 residues. The germline CDR1 and CDR2 sequences are MDHEN and SYDVKM. CDR3 protein: CASSPTWYSYEQYF. In nucleotides, the CDR3 is TGTGCCAGCAGTCCCACGTGGTACTCCTACGAGCAGTACTTC.

The chain has TRBV30 and TRBJ2-5; no reliable D call. CDR1 and CDR2 from the germline V gene are GTSNPN and SVGIG (reference sequence). V was trimmed by 2 bases and J by 2 bases, leaving 6 bases between them. This CDR3 spans 12 amino acids. For the CDR3, the DNA is TGTGCCTGGAGTTCAGATCAAGAGACCCAGTACTTC. Encoded protein: CAWSSDQETQYF.

This clonotype was observed a handful of times. The chain couples TRBV11-2 to TRBJ2-3; 12 bases map to TRBD2. Germline CDR1 is SGHAT and CDR2 is FQNNGV. The CDR3 is 18 amino acids. V trimming: 4 bases; J trimming: 5 bases; junction bases outside the gene matches: 13. CDR3 in DNA: TGTGCCAGCAGCTCCCAAGCGACTAGCGGGAGCTCACGAGATACGCAGTATTTT. Its protein product is CASSSQATSGSSRDTQYF.

Note on this clonotype: A read error may produce the germline difference seen at one junction end. This sequence joins TRBV11-3 and TRBJ2-2; 9 bases agree with TRBD1. The CDR3 length is 16 residues. Germline V gives CDR1 SGHNT, CDR2 YENEEA. The CDR3 reads CPSSSPLGQGTGELFF. The CDR3 nucleotides read TGTCCCAGCAGCTCCCCGTTAGGACAGGGGACCGGGGAGCTGTTTTTT.

This clonotype was recorded many times. V usage is TRBV7-8 and J usage is TRBJ2-2; D is perhaps TRBD1 (6 bases). The CDR3 has 16 amino acids. V was trimmed by 5 bases and J by 4 bases, leaving 17 bases between them. Germline V CDR1 and CDR2: SGHVS, FQNEAQ. The CDR3 reads CASSPAWDKVTGELFF. The CDR3 DNA follows: TGTGCCAGCAGCCCGGCGTGGGACAAAGTCACCGGGGAGCTGTTTTTT. Together with reference TRBV7-8 and TRBJ2-2, the CDR3 gives the full variable domain: GAGVSQSPRYKVAKRGQDVALRCDPISGHVSLFWYQQALGQGPEFLTYFQNEAQLDKSGLPSDRFFAERPEGSVSTLKIQRTQQEDSAVYLCASSPAWDKVTGELFFGEGSRLTVL.

This clonotype was observed at least ten times. This chain connects TRBV7-9 to TRBJ1-1; the D is unclear. This CDR3 contains 10 residues. Trimming shortened V by 6 bases and J by 8 bases, and 7 bases separated the two germline ends. CDR1 is SEHNR, CDR2 FQNEAQ, per germline (reference sequence). In DNA, the CDR3 is TGTGCCAGCAGTCTTCGAGAAGCTTTCTTT. Its protein is CASSLREAFF.

This clonotype has just one count. The chain couples TRBV6-2 or TRBV6-3 to TRBJ1-5; D not certain. V gave up 7 bases and J gave up 4 bases, with 11 bases separating them. Germline V gene lookup returns CDR1 MNHEY and CDR2 SVGEGT. The CDR3 totals 13 residues. DNA for the CDR3: TGTGCCAGCATTCACGACCGAAATCAGCCCCAGCATTTT. The encoded protein is CASIHDRNQPQHF.

This clonotype was seen a handful of times. This chain joins TRBV20-1 and TRBJ2-1, with a tentative D call TRBD2 (6 bases). The germline V gene has CDR1 DFQATT and CDR2 SNEGSKA (reference sequence). The CDR3 runs to 13 residues. CDR3 DNA sequence: TGCGGATACGGGGGAAGCTCCTACAATGAGCAGTTCTTC. It encodes CGYGGSSYNEQFF.

Only a few counts were recorded for this clonotype. This chain links TRBV5-1 with TRBJ1-1; D is perhaps TRBD1 (6 bases). Germline V gene lookup returns CDR1 SGHRS and CDR2 YFSETQ. The length of the CDR3 is 14 residues. Trimming shortened V by 8 bases and J by 1 base, and 15 bases separated the two germline ends. CDR3 in amino acids: CASKPGASNTEAFF. The CDR3 DNA reads as TGCGCCAGTAAACCGGGGGCTTCGAACACTGAAGCTTTCTTT.

The table lists this clonotype with many counts. The rearrangement links TRBV6-2 or TRBV6-3 to TRBJ2-5; tentative D call: TRBD2 (5 bases). CDR3 length: 12 residues. V lost 2 bases to trimming and J lost 4 bases, with 5 bases between them. Per germline, CDR1 MNHEY and CDR2 SVGEGT. CDR3 in amino acids: CASSYAGETQYF. CDR3 coding DNA: TGTGCCAGCAGTTACGCGGGAGAGACCCAGTACTTC.

This sequence joins TRBV7-9 and TRBJ2-7; D is possibly TRBD1 (5 bases). There are 14 residues in the CDR3. The V gene's germline CDR1 is SEHNR and CDR2 FQNEAQ (reference sequence). The V end was cut by 8 bases, the J end by 0 bases, with 14 bases between. The DNA of the CDR3 is TGTGCCAGCTCAGGCAGGGCCAGCTCCTACGAGCAGTACTTC. It yields the protein CASSGRASSYEQYF. Full variable domain (missing parts from reference TRBV7-9 and TRBJ2-7): DTGVSQNPRHKITKRGQNVTFRCDPISEHNRLYWYRQTLGQGPEFLTYFQNEAQLEKSRLLSDRFSAERPKGSFSTLEIQRTEQGDSAMYLCASSGRASSYEQYFGPGTRLTVT.

The chain has TRBV5-1 and TRBJ1-4; the D is unclear. This CDR3 contains 15 residues. Trimming took 5 bases from V and 0 from J, leaving 11 bases between them. Germline CDR1 and CDR2: SGHRS and YFSETQ. CDR3 sequence: CASRAEGATNEKLFF. For the CDR3, the DNA is TGCGCCAGCAGGGCAGAAGGCGCAACTAATGAAAAACTGTTTTTT.